This T cell receptor (beta chain) was identified in a study of T cells expressing NK-cell markers. Germline V gene lookup returns CDR1 GTSNPN and CDR2 SVGIG (reference sequence). The CDR3 contains 15 residues. Beta-chain TCR cDNA was generated via 5'RACE template switching with UMIs. TCRdb derives one entry per CDR3 protein from the 5' RACE reads, leaving out DNA. This listing includes 150,000 or so distinct CDR3 sequences. Sequencing was performed on blood T cells: a sorted CD56 or NKG2C T cell subset, CD4+ or CD8+ T cells, or bulk PBMC T cells (not recorded which). The chain carries TRBV30 and TRBJ2-1; TCRdb indicates TRBD2, and absent DNA this call remains unverified. The clonotype comes from a woman in her forties or fifties in good health. CDR3 protein: CAWSAGTSPYNEQFF.